Listed here are 15 T cell receptor beta chains from one sample, sequenced in a study of T cells in Graves' hyperthyroidism and ophthalmopathy. The CDR3 regions of TCR beta were amplified from RNA transcripts. The HTBI primer set drove a first-round RT-PCR of the TCR CDR3. Each CDR3 protein gets one entry after TCRdb re-called the multiplex PCR reads with MiXCR. The sample includes some 690,000 distinct CDR3 sequences, approximately 15% of them seen just once. The sample consisted of blood. These receptor sequences come from a man aged 45 to 65 with Graves' hyperthyroidism.

This clonotype was observed many times. The V gene is TRBV2, the J gene TRBJ2-1, with 7 bases fitting TRBD2. Unmatched junction bases numbered 7, after V lost 5 bases and J lost 0 bases. There are 16 residues in the CDR3. CDR1 is SNHLY, CDR2 FYNNEI, per germline. The CDR3 sequence is CASSPSGANSYNEQFF. The CDR3 DNA reads as TGTGCCAGCAGTCCTAGCGGAGCCAACTCCTACAATGAGCAGTTCTTC. The full variable domain, rest sourced from reference TRBV2 and TRBJ2-1, is EPEVTQTPSHQVTQMGQEVILRCVPISNHLYFYWYRQILGQKVEFLVSFYNNEISEKSEIFDDQFSVERPDGSNFTLKIRSTKLEDSAMYFCASSPSGANSYNEQFFGPGTRLTVL.

Regarding this clonotype: Being one base from a much bigger clone, this may be a read error. The rearrangement joins TRBV29-1 to TRBJ1-1; 7 bases are a match to TRBD1. The CDR3 extends over 12 amino acids. Trimming at V came to 5 bases and at J to 4 bases, leaving 4 bases not matched to a gene. Looked up from germline, CDR1 is SQVTM and CDR2 is ANQGSEA. CDR3 amino acids: CSVRQGSTEAFF. The CDR3 nucleotides are TGCAGCGTTAGACAGGGAAGCACTGAAGCTTTCTTT.

This clonotype was counted ten times or more. The chain links TRBV20-1 to TRBJ1-1; unclear D gene. Germline loops: CDR1 DFQATT, CDR2 SNEGSKA (reference sequence). V was shortened by 2 bases and J by 7 bases, with 11 bases between the two germline ends. This CDR3 region has 12 residues. The CDR3 DNA is TGCAGTGCTAGATCACTCGGCTTTGAAGCTTTCTTT. Residues: CSARSLGFEAFF.

This rearrangement joins TRBV28 to TRBJ2-2, with TRBD2 matching over 8 bases. This CDR3 has 14 residues. Losses at the gene ends were 10 bases for V and 4 bases for J; bases not matched to a gene: 8. CDR1 is MDHEN, CDR2 SYDVKM, per germline. The CDR3: CATYSGIGTGELFF. Here the CDR3 DNA reads TGTGCCACCTATAGCGGGATCGGCACCGGGGAGCTGTTTTTT.

This clonotype was seen at least ten times. The V gene is TRBV3-1, the J gene TRBJ2-5; maybe TRBD2 (5 bases). The CDR3 is made up of 14 amino acids. V dropped 4 bases and J dropped 3 bases, with 12 bases sitting between them. CDR1 and CDR2 from the germline V gene are LGHDT and YNNKEL (reference sequence). CDR3 loop: CASSRPPEEETQYF. As DNA, the CDR3 is TGTGCCAGCAGCCGGCCTCCGGAGGAAGAGACCCAGTACTTC.

In regard to this clonotype: This may come from a read error, since a much larger clone is one base off. The CDR3 end shows no conserved phenylalanine or tryptophan, and so a read error is likely. V usage is TRBV12-3 or TRBV12-4 and J usage is TRBJ1-1, with no clear D. V lost 0 bases to trimming and J lost 1 base, with 9 bases between them. This CDR3 has 15 amino acids. CDR3 sequence: CASSLALGGNTEAFL. The CDR3 DNA reads TGTGCCAGCAGTTTAGCGCTGGGAGGGAACACTGAAGCTTTCCTT.

This clonotype was picked up many times. V and J are TRBV7-3 and TRBJ2-2, with 13 positions matching TRBD2. Unmatched junction bases numbered 5, after V lost 4 bases and J lost 3 bases. Germline CDR1 SGHTA, CDR2 FQGTGA. The CDR3 consists of 17 residues. CDR3 amino acids: CASSSLTSGRHTGELFF. CDR3 DNA: TGTGCCAGCAGCTCGCTGACTAGCGGGAGGCACACCGGGGAGCTGTTTTTT.

The rearrangement joins TRBV30 to TRBJ2-1; TRBD2 matches at 11 bases. After removal of 1 base from V and 4 bases from J, the junction contained 6 bases not matched to a gene. Germline CDR1 reads GTSNPN; CDR2 reads SVGIG (reference sequence). The CDR3 covers 16 residues. The CDR3 DNA is TGTGCCTGGAGTGGCTCGGGACTAGCGGCTTACAATGAGCAGTTCTTC. Protein product: CAWSGSGLAAYNEQFF.

This clonotype was detected many times. The chain recombines TRBV29-1 with TRBJ2-7; 12 nucleotides line up with TRBD2. After removal of 6 bases from V and 5 bases from J, the junction contained 5 bases not matched to a gene. Germline assignment: CDR1 SQVTM and CDR2 ANQGSEA. The CDR3 length is 13 residues. CDR3: CSVRLAGEHEQYF. Here the CDR3 DNA reads TGCAGCGTCAGACTAGCGGGAGAGCACGAGCAGTACTTC.

This clonotype was detected many times. CDR3 amino acids: CASSFKNSGRADPDTQYF. In nucleotides, the CDR3 is TGTGCCAGCAGCTTTAAAAATAGCGGGAGGGCCGACCCAGATACGCAGTATTTT. The chain joins TRBV7-6 to TRBJ2-3, with TRBD2 matching 11 bases. The germline gives CDR1 SGHVS, CDR2 FNYEAQ. This CDR3 has 18 amino acids. The trim removed 3 bases at V and 4 bases at J, leaving 12 bases unmatched.

This clonotype was detected only a few times. The chain has TRBV19 and TRBJ1-2; 9 positions agree with TRBD1. Trimming at V came to 5 bases and at J to 4 bases, leaving 5 bases not matched to a gene. The CDR3 is 14 amino acids. CDR1 LNHDA and CDR2 SQIVND come from the germline V gene (reference sequence). The DNA of the CDR3 is TGTGCCAGTAGTCCAAAGACAGGGGGCTATGGCTACACCTTC. This translates into CASSPKTGGYGYTF.

This clonotype was counted between two and nine times. A junction end diverges from the germline sequence, so it may reflect a read error. The V and J genes are TRBV29-1 and TRBJ2-3, with a tentative D call TRBD1 (5 bases). CDR3 length equals 14 residues. CDR1 SQVTM and CDR2 ANQGSEA come from the germline V gene. CDR3 sequence: CSVELLTFTGTQYF. CDR3 in DNA: TGCAGCGTTGAGTTGCTAACGTTCACAGGTACGCAGTATTTT.

The chain recombines TRBV20-1 with TRBJ2-2; D uncertain. The germline V and J ends were trimmed by 0 bases and 7 bases, with 12 bases remaining between them. CDR1 is DFQATT, CDR2 SNEGSKA, per germline (reference sequence). This CDR3 is built from 14 residues. The CDR3 bases are TGCAGTGCTAGAGACCTACACGGCATCGGGGAGCTGTTTTTT. This translates into CSARDLHGIGELFF.

This sequence joins TRBV28 and TRBJ2-7, with D maybe TRBD2 (7 bases). CDR3 size: 15 residues. From germline, CDR1 is MDHEN and CDR2 SYDVKM. V was trimmed by 8 bases and J by 0 bases, leaving 17 bases between them. Here the CDR3 reads CASAEGGEASYEQYF. CDR3 bases: TGTGCCAGCGCCGAGGGGGGGGAGGCCTCCTACGAGCAGTACTTC.

The sample holds many counts of this clonotype. This chain connects TRBV12-3 or TRBV12-4 to TRBJ1-4; 9 bases are shared with TRBD1. The trim removed 4 bases at V and 8 bases at J, leaving 8 bases unmatched. The length of the CDR3 is 15 residues. CDR3 coding DNA: TGTGCCAGCAGTTACGGACAGGGGAATGGCGAAAAACTGTTTTTT. It yields the protein CASSYGQGNGEKLFF.